Listed below are T cell receptor beta chains from one sample, sequenced in a study of PD-1 blockade in classical Hodgkin lymphoma. Assay: immunoSEQ multiplex PCR; the TCRdb copy retains only in-frame clones and omits some. Of some 150,000 clones listed, about 81% are singletons. The source was peripheral blood mononuclear cells (PBMCs), collected before the second cycle of nivolumab. Receptors were obtained from a human donor with classical Hodgkin lymphoma. Both conserved end residues are trimmed from each CDR3.

v_call,j_call,cdr3_aa
TRBV2,TRBJ1-2,ASSEEGGAFYGYT
TRBV6-6,TRBJ1-4,ASSTPGQGNEKLF
TRBV7-9,TRBJ2-7,ASSQSGGPFYEQY
TRBV5-1,TRBJ2-7,ASSPGTGGSYEQY
TRBV5-8,TRBJ2-3,ASSLGGAGRTDTQY
TRBV5-6,TRBJ1-2,ASSLQVSFYGYT
TRBV6-6,TRBJ2-1,ASSNLLAGAYNEQF
TRBV25-1,TRBJ1-5,ASSEFTENQPQH
TRBV28,TRBJ2-7,ASTLAGGYEQY
TRBV2,TRBJ1-6,ASTRVGAGDSPLH
TRBV28,TRBJ2-7,ASSFGVQVHEQY
TRBV6-5,TRBJ2-1,ASSSGTSGHNEQF
TRBV6-5,TRBJ2-1,ASSSTGDEQF
TRBV9,TRBJ1-2,ASSVESGPYGYT
TRBV7-2,TRBJ2-7,ASSSPSGVSYEQY
TRBV7-6,TRBJ2-3,ASSQPGLGTDTQY
TRBV10-3,TRBJ1-1,ASTRNREGGTEAF
TRBV6-6,TRBJ2-1,ASSHPGLVSEQF